These 28 T cell receptor beta chains were sequenced from one sample in a study of blood T cell repertoires in COVID-19. Sequencing used immunoSEQ multiplex PCR; TCRdb keeps in-frame clones, though not all of them. Among 60,000 or so clones listed, around 85% were seen once. The sample taken for sequencing was peripheral blood. Receptors originate from a woman in her 70s with active COVID-19.

The chain joins TRBV28 to TRBJ1-2; no clear D. The CDR3 is 13 amino acids. V shed 1 base and J shed 1 base, with 4 bases lying between them. The germline V gene has CDR1 MDHEN and CDR2 SYDVKM. This chain's CDR3 is CASSLYYNYGYTF. DNA for the CDR3: TGTGCCAGCAGTTTATATTATAACTATGGCTACACCTTC.

This clone has a single count. This chain uses TRBV5-8 with TRBJ1-2; D unclear. This CDR3 contains 12 residues. Germline CDR1 and CDR2: SGHTS and YDEGEE. Trimming removed 0 bases from V and 4 bases from J, with 4 bases in between. The CDR3 coding sequence is TGTGCCAGCAGCTTGGCCCTCTATGGCTACACCTTC. As protein: CASSLALYGYTF.

The chain couples TRBV9 to TRBJ1-1; TRBD1 matches at 8 bases. Germline V lookup: CDR1 SGDLS, CDR2 YYNGEE. This CDR3 contains 15 residues. V lost 5 bases and J lost 3; bases outside the gene matches: 9. The CDR3 DNA follows: TGTGCCAGCAGTGAAGGGACAGGTTATTACACTGAAGCTTTCTTT. Translating gives CASSEGTGYYTEAFF.

This chain links TRBV7-7 with TRBJ1-5; no reliable D call. V was shortened by 5 bases and J by 3 bases, with 14 bases between the two germline ends. CDR3 length equals 15 residues. Per the germline V gene, CDR1 is SSHAT and CDR2 is FNYEAQ (reference sequence). CDR3 bases: TGTGCCAGCAGCCGGAGGCCGCGAGACAATCAGCCCCAGCATTTT. It encodes CASSRRPRDNQPQHF.

This clone came up once. CDR3 nucleotides: TGTGCCAGCAGAACGACAGGGGACAGAAACTATGGCTACACCTTC. Translation: CASRTTGDRNYGYTF. The chain links TRBV28 to TRBJ1-2; 8 bases map to TRBD1. CDR1 is MDHEN and CDR2 is SYDVKM in the germline V gene. The V and J ends lost 6 bases and 2 bases, in that order; junction bases with no gene match: 8. The CDR3 totals 15 residues.

V is TRBV10-2 and J is TRBJ2-7, with a possible D match to TRBD2 (6 bases). In germline, CDR1 is WSHSY, CDR2 SAAADI. This CDR3 region has 13 residues. V shed 6 bases and J shed 6 bases, with 15 bases lying between them. For the CDR3, the DNA is TGCGCCAGCAGGCCCGGAGGGGCCGGCGAGCAGTACTTC. Its translation is CASRPGGAGEQYF.

This clone was seen a single time. The genes are TRBV4-1 and TRBJ2-1, with 12 bases aligning to TRBD2. The CDR3 covers 16 residues. CDR1 is MGHRA and CDR2 is YSYEKL in the germline V gene. The junction had 7 bases not matched to a gene; V was cut back by 4 bases and J by 6 bases. CDR3 nucleotide sequence: TGCGCCAGCAGCCTCCGACTAGCGGGAGACTTCAATGAGCAGTTCTTC. Translation: CASSLRLAGDFNEQFF.

The rearrangement links TRBV3-1 (or the pseudogene TRBV3-2) to TRBJ2-5, with 8 bases aligning to TRBD2. V shed 0 bases and J 5 bases; nucleotides not matched to a gene: 8. This CDR3 comprises 16 residues. Germline CDR1 is LGHDT and CDR2 is YNNKEL (reference sequence). The CDR3 loop is CASSQDLAGGMETQYF. The DNA for the CDR3 is TGTGCCAGCAGCCAAGATCTTGCGGGAGGAATGGAGACCCAGTACTTC.

This clone was picked up one time. The chain links TRBV2 to TRBJ2-7, with TRBD2 matching over 9 bases. Germline V gene lookup returns CDR1 SNHLY and CDR2 FYNNEI. This CDR3 contains 16 residues. With 7 bases clipped from V and 2 bases from J, the junction kept 12 bases outside the gene matches. The CDR3 spells CASTRRTSDKTYEQYF. As DNA, the CDR3 is TGTGCCAGCACCAGAAGGACTAGCGATAAAACCTACGAGCAGTACTTC. The variable domain in full, with the rest retrieved from reference TRBV2 and TRBJ2-7, is EPEVTQTPSHQVTQMGQEVILRCVPISNHLYFYWYRQILGQKVEFLVSFYNNEISEKSEIFDDQFSVERPDGSNFTLKIRSTKLEDSAMYFCASTRRTSDKTYEQYFGPGTRLTVT.

The V and J genes are TRBV6-5 and TRBJ1-5; 9 bases map to TRBD1. The ends lost 6 bases at V and 7 bases at J; junction bases unmatched: 4. The CDR3 spans 13 residues. CDR1 and CDR2 (germline): MNHEY, SVGAGI. CDR3 in DNA: TGTGCCAGCAGGACAGGGGGGGAACAGCCCCAGCATTTT. It codes for CASRTGGEQPQHF.

V usage is TRBV13 and J usage is TRBJ1-4; D is perhaps TRBD1 (5 bases). The germline V gene encodes CDR1 PRHDT and CDR2 FYEKMQ (reference sequence). V was pared by 2 bases and J by 8 bases, with 12 bases between. This CDR3 has 14 amino acids. The DNA for the CDR3 is TGTGCCAGCAGCTTATCGCAGGGTGGCGAAAAACTGTTTTTT. Protein product: CASSLSQGGEKLFF.

V and J are TRBV7-2 and TRBJ2-1; 8 bases match TRBD1. V lost 0 bases, J lost 7 bases, and 8 bases stayed unmatched. This CDR3 comprises 16 residues. Germline V lookup: CDR1 SGHTA, CDR2 FQGNSA. This CDR3 reads CASSLAVGQGRNEQFF. The CDR3 bases are TGTGCCAGCAGCTTAGCGGTCGGACAGGGTAGGAATGAGCAGTTCTTC.

This sequence joins TRBV5-4 and TRBJ2-1; TRBD2 matches at 10 bases. V was pared by 2 bases and J by 0 bases, with 14 bases of the junction left unmatched. Germline V lookup: CDR1 SGHNT, CDR2 YYREEE (reference sequence). The CDR3 covers 20 residues. The CDR3 nucleotides are TGTGCCAGCAGCTTCCTAAGGACTAGCGGCACACGAAGCTCCTACAATGAGCAGTTCTTC. This codes for CASSFLRTSGTRSSYNEQFF.

This clone was detected only once. V and J are TRBV5-4 and TRBJ2-2; the D gene is possibly TRBD2 (5 bases). The V gene lost 4 bases and the J gene lost 2 bases, with 15 bases spanning the gap. Germline-derived CDR1 and CDR2 are SGHNT and YYREEE (reference sequence). The CDR3 consists of 16 residues. The CDR3 is CASSPRVEVNTGELFF. The CDR3 DNA reads TGTGCCAGCAGCCCCCGGGTGGAGGTTAACACCGGGGAGCTGTTTTTT.

In nucleotides, the CDR3 is TGTGCCAGTAGTGCTCCTCTAAATAGCGGATCAGAGACCCAGTACTTC. Translation gives CASSAPLNSGSETQYF. This chain connects TRBV19 to TRBJ2-5, with D possibly being TRBD2 (6 bases). CDR1 LNHDA and CDR2 SQIVND come from the germline V gene (reference sequence). The germline V and J ends were trimmed by 5 bases and 4 bases, with 20 bases remaining between them. The length of the CDR3 is 16 residues.

The J gene is TRBJ2-2, the V gene TRBV19; 13 bases fit TRBD2. V lost 6 bases, J lost 4 bases, and 8 bases stayed unmatched. Germline CDR1 and CDR2: LNHDA and SQIVND (reference sequence). This CDR3 has 17 amino acids. This chain's CDR3 is CASRLTGTSGTTGELFF. CDR3 sequence (DNA): TGTGCCAGTAGACTAACCGGGACTAGCGGGACCACCGGGGAGCTGTTTTTT.

V is TRBV7-9 and J is TRBJ2-1; D perhaps matches TRBD2 (6 bases). Trimming took 5 bases from V and 7 from J, leaving 9 bases between them. The CDR3 sequence is 12 residues long. Germline V CDR1 and CDR2: SEHNR, FQNEAQ (reference sequence). The CDR3, as DNA: TGTGCCAGCAGCGGGACTGGAAATGAGCAGTTCTTC. Encoded protein: CASSGTGNEQFF.

The chain employs TRBV19 and TRBJ2-7; a possible D gene is TRBD2 (6 bases). V was shortened by 6 bases and J by 5 bases, with 14 bases between the two germline ends. The germline V gene has CDR1 LNHDA and CDR2 SQIVND (reference sequence). The CDR3 has 13 residues. CDR3 region: CASRGGLGHEQYF. For the CDR3, the DNA is TGTGCCAGTAGGGGAGGCCTAGGCCACGAGCAGTACTTC.

This clone has just one count. The V gene is TRBV21-1, the J gene TRBJ2-1; the table's TRBD1 call for D was not verified on the DNA. TRBV21-1 is assigned pseudogene status. This CDR3 region has 15 residues. This CDR3 is CASAILEQFYNEQFF. The CDR3 DNA sequence: TGTGCCAGCGCGATTTTGGAACAGTTCTACAATGAGCAGTTCTTC.

The chain combines TRBV9 with TRBJ2-3, with a possible D match to TRBD1 (6 bases). The germline V and J ends were trimmed by 0 bases and 2 bases, with 10 bases remaining between them. The germline V gene has CDR1 SGDLS and CDR2 YYNGEE. This CDR3 contains 15 residues. CDR3 sequence (DNA): TGTGCCAGCAGCGTAGACAGGGCCCCCACAGATACGCAGTATTTT. Its translation: CASSVDRAPTDTQYF.

The chain couples TRBV10-1 to TRBJ1-6, with D unresolved. The germline V gene has CDR1 WNHNN and CDR2 SYGVQD (reference sequence). CDR3 length: 14 residues. Trimming cost V 3 bases and J 7 bases, with 10 bases left between them. In DNA form, the CDR3 reads TGCGCCAGCAGTGACGAGGGTCGGAATTCACCCCTCCACTTT. This encodes CASSDEGRNSPLHF.

The rearrangement links TRBV28 to TRBJ2-5, with D unclear. The CDR3 runs to 13 residues. CDR1 is MDHEN and CDR2 is SYDVKM in the germline V gene. Between the trimmed V and J ends, which lost 6 bases and 1 base, there was a span of 9 bases. The CDR3 sequence is CASRIQVQETQYF. CDR3 DNA sequence: TGTGCCAGCAGGATTCAGGTCCAAGAGACCCAGTACTTC.

The rearrangement links TRBV5-5 to TRBJ2-5, with 14 positions matching TRBD2. Trimming at V came to 5 bases and at J to 7 bases, leaving 13 bases not matched to a gene. The CDR3 consists of 17 residues. In germline, CDR1 is SGHKS, CDR2 YYEKEE (reference sequence). The CDR3 sequence: CASRPTSGRAEDRTQYF. The CDR3 DNA sequence: TGTGCCAGCAGACCGACTAGCGGGAGGGCCGAAGACAGGACCCAGTACTTC.

The rearrangement links TRBV12-3 or TRBV12-4 to TRBJ2-7; 8 bases are shared with TRBD1. The CDR3 contains 13 residues. V lost 6 bases to trimming and J lost 2 bases; unmatched junction nucleotides: 3. The CDR3 sequence: CASSWDRTYEQYF. The CDR3 coding sequence is TGTGCCAGCAGCTGGGACAGGACCTACGAGCAGTACTTC.

This chain uses TRBV10-1 with TRBJ1-2; TRBD1 matches 8 bases. Germline V CDR1 and CDR2: WNHNN, SYGVQD (reference sequence). J lost 8 bases, V lost 3 bases, and 5 bases had no gene match. The CDR3 runs to 13 residues. CDR3 in amino acids: CASSDGQGGGYTF. CDR3 bases: TGCGCCAGCAGTGACGGACAGGGCGGCGGCTACACCTTC.

V is TRBV30 and J is TRBJ1-5, with D perhaps TRBD1 (6 bases). V was clipped by 1 base and J by 6 bases, with 13 bases between them. There are 14 residues in the CDR3. Germline-derived CDR1 and CDR2 are GTSNPN and SVGIG (reference sequence). The CDR3 DNA is TGTGCCTGGAGTGCAGGGGTGGGTAGTCAGCCCCAGCATTTT. It encodes CAWSAGVGSQPQHF.

V and J are TRBV28 and TRBJ2-3, with 15 bases fitting TRBD2. This CDR3 is built from 20 residues. Germline loops: CDR1 MDHEN, CDR2 SYDVKM. V was clipped by 4 bases and J by 7 bases; unmatched bases: 18. Written as DNA, the CDR3 is TGTGCCAGCAGTTCCGGGACCGGGACGGGACTAGCGGGAGGCCTTAATACGCAGTATTTT. It is translated as CASSSGTGTGLAGGLNTQYF.

There are a few counts of this clone. V is TRBV12-3 or TRBV12-4 and J is TRBJ2-7; 10 bases align to TRBD2. The CDR3 has 13 amino acids. Losses at the gene ends were 8 bases for V and 0 bases for J; bases not matched to a gene: 1. The DNA of the CDR3 is TGTGCCAGCGGGACTAGCGTCTCCTACGAGCAGTACTTC. It yields the protein CASGTSVSYEQYF.